This TCR beta chain was retrieved from a study of T cell repertoires in ileal Crohn's disease. General study results and limits: Every patient over 26.8% clonality showed endoscopic recurrence. Compared with CD4 T cells, sorted CD8 cells carried more expanded clones.

Per sample, roughly 470 nanograms of biopsy DNA were TCRB immunosequenced. Method: immunoSEQ multiplex PCR; TCRdb's copy keeps in-frame clones and lacks some. The data contain about 4,000 clones, under 80% of them singletons. Per the germline V gene, CDR1 is SGDLS and CDR2 is YYNGEE. Trimming cost V 4 bases and J 7 bases; bases outside gene matches: 5. The CDR3 has 13 residues. Worth noting for this clone: Its antigen remains unknown.

Patients were adults with ileal or ileocolonic Crohn's disease needing resection. Sequenced material: ileal tissue. The clonotype originates from an adult with Crohn's disease. The J gene is TRBJ2-5, the V gene TRBV9; 9 bases are a match to TRBD1. CDR3 in DNA: TGTGCCAGCAGCCTCCTGACAGGGGGGACCCAGTACTTC. This encodes CASSLLTGGTQYF.